The 3 T cell receptor beta chains reported below all come from one sample, sequenced in a study of T cells in tumors after PD-1 blockade. Data came from immunoSEQ multiplex PCR; TCRdb stores just in-frame clones and leaves some out. The profile shows 45,000 to 60,000 clones, more than 65% of them singletons. The starting material was PBMCs, obtained before anti-PD-1 treatment. Receptors were obtained from a human donor with basal cell carcinoma.

The rearrangement uses TRBV6-1 and TRBJ1-6, with a possible D match to TRBD1 (6 bases). Germline values: CDR1 MNHNS, CDR2 SASEGT. This CDR3 has 15 amino acids. Trimming took off 2 bases at V and 6 bases at J, with 11 bases between the two ends. The CDR3 loop is CASSEQGISNSPLHF. Written as DNA, the CDR3 is TGTGCCAGCAGTGAACAGGGGATTAGTAATTCACCCCTCCACTTT.

This chain connects TRBV11-3 to TRBJ2-1; perhaps TRBD2 as D (5 bases). The CDR3 spans 13 residues. V was cut by 5 bases and J by 7 bases, with 12 bases left in between. Looked up from germline, CDR1 is SGHNT and CDR2 is YENEEA. The chain's CDR3 is CASSLGDRNEQFF. In nucleotides, the CDR3 is TGTGCCAGCAGCCTCGGGGATCGAAATGAGCAGTTCTTC.

The chain uses TRBV30 and TRBJ1-3; D not certain. In germline, CDR1 is GTSNPN, CDR2 SVGIG (reference sequence). The CDR3 has 14 residues. The V and J ends lost 4 bases and 8 bases respectively, with 18 bases between them. In DNA, the CDR3 is TGTGCCTGGAACATGCGGATTTCCGCGGACACCATATATTTT. As protein: CAWNMRISADTIYF.